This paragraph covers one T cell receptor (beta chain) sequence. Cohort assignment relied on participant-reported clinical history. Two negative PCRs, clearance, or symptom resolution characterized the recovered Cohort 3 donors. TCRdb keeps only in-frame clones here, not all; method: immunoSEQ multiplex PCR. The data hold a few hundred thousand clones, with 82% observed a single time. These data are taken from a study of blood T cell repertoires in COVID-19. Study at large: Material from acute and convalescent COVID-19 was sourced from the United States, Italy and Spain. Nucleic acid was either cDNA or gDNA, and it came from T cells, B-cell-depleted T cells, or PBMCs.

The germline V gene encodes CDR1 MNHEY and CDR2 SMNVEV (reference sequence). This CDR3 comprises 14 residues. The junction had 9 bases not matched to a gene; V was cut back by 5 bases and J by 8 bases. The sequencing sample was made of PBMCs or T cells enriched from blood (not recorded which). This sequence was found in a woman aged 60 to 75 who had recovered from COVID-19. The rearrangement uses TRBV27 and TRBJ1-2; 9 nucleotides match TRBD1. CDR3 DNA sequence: TGTGCCAGCAGTGTCGCCGGGACAGGGAAAGGCTACACCTTC. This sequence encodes CASSVAGTGKGYTF.